This entry lists 8 T cell receptor beta chains sequenced from one sample in a study of OX40 agonist ivuxolimab in advanced cancers. TCRdb keeps only in-frame clones here, not all; method: immunoSEQ multiplex PCR. The sample records approximately 70,000 clones, around 91% being singletons. Sequences were derived from CD4+ or CD8+ T cells sorted from blood, sampled in a trial of the OX40 agonist ivuxolimab. The receptors come from an adult with an advanced solid tumor such as melanoma, head and neck, liver or kidney cancer.

The rearrangement uses TRBV2 and TRBJ2-2, with D perhaps matching TRBD2 (6 bases). V lost 7 bases and J 0 bases, leaving 12 bases between the germline ends. CDR3 length: 15 residues. CDR1 is SNHLY and CDR2 is FYNNEI in the germline V gene. CDR3 bases: TGTGCCAGCATGAACGGGAGATCGAACACCGGGGAGCTGTTTTTT. Translating gives CASMNGRSNTGELFF.

The genes are TRBV6-1 and TRBJ1-1; D remains unclear. Germline V gene sequence: CDR1 MNHNS, CDR2 SASEGT. Deletions cut 8 bases from V and 0 bases from J, with 10 bases between. This CDR3 comprises 13 residues. This CDR3 reads CASSDGLNTEAFF. For the CDR3, the DNA is TGTGCCAGCTCGGACGGATTGAACACTGAAGCTTTCTTT.

The V call is TRBV4-1, the J call TRBJ2-7; D is perhaps TRBD1 (5 bases). V lost 2 bases and J 5 bases, leaving 25 bases between the germline ends. The CDR3 runs 18 residues. CDR1 is MGHRA, CDR2 YSYEKL, per germline. The chain's CDR3 is CASSQQWRQGFNSDEQYF. CDR3 sequence (DNA): TGCGCCAGCAGCCAACAATGGCGGCAGGGCTTTAATTCGGACGAGCAGTACTTC.

V gene TRBV2 combines with J gene TRBJ1-5; D might be TRBD1 (6 bases). This CDR3 has 15 residues. V dropped 1 base and J dropped 3 bases, with 10 bases sitting between them. Germline V gene sequence: CDR1 SNHLY, CDR2 FYNNEI. The CDR3 region has the DNA TGTGCCAGCAGTGAAGGGACAGCTTACAATCAGCCCCAGCATTTT. Its protein product is CASSEGTAYNQPQHF.

This rearrangement joins TRBV10-3 to TRBJ2-5, with 7 bases identical to TRBD1. With 6 bases clipped from V and 1 base from J, the junction kept 14 bases outside the gene matches. CDR1 is ENHRY, CDR2 SYGVKD, per germline. This CDR3 spans 17 amino acids. CDR3 DNA: TGTGCCATCAGGGCAAATACCGAAGGGACAGTCCAAGAGACCCAGTACTTC. Encoded protein: CAIRANTEGTVQETQYF.

The rearrangement links TRBV5-8 to TRBJ2-6; D perhaps matches TRBD1 (5 bases). The CDR3 contains 14 residues. Trimming took 5 bases from V and 1 from J, leaving 7 bases between them. In germline, CDR1 is SGHTS, CDR2 YDEGEE. DNA of the CDR3: TGTGCCAGCAGAAGGACATCTGGGGCCAACGTCCTGACTTTC. It encodes CASRRTSGANVLTF.

CDR3 sequence: CASSEQLAGGPPGELFF. Here the CDR3 DNA reads TGTGCCAGCAGTGAACAACTAGCGGGAGGGCCCCCCGGGGAGCTGTTTTTT. The rearrangement uses TRBV6-1 and TRBJ2-2; 13 nucleotides agree with TRBD2. V dropped 2 bases and J dropped 6; count of bases not matched to a gene: 6. There are 17 residues in the CDR3. The germline gives CDR1 MNHNS, CDR2 SASEGT.

A few counts support this clone. The chain combines TRBV28 with TRBJ2-7; D may match TRBD1 or TRBD2 (5 bases each). The CDR3 extends over 11 amino acids. Trimming shortened V by 10 bases and J by 3 bases, and 10 bases separated the two germline ends. The V gene's germline CDR1 is MDHEN and CDR2 SYDVKM. In nucleotides, the CDR3 is TGTGCCACTCAGGGAGTCTACGAGCAGTACTTC. Protein: CATQGVYEQYF.